The T cell receptor (beta chain) under discussion was sequenced for a study of T cell responses to AZD1222 COVID-19 vaccine. TCRdb's copy holds only in-frame clones and misses some; the assay was immunoSEQ multiplex PCR. The top ten clones hold roughly 5.6% of a sample with 70,000 to 95,000 clones, more than 70% of them seen once. General observations from the study: Seropositive status at baseline applied to only six AZD1222 recipients. When two AZD1222 doses had been given, Spike-specific TCR breadth and depth rose. The donors showed a predominance of white British ancestry and of females, with possible underestimation of clonal diversity.

The germline gives CDR1 SGHVS, CDR2 FNYEAQ. Trimming left V 5 bases short and J 7 bases short, with 11 bases between. This CDR3 has 12 residues. Of note for this clone: Antigen: not known.

V and J are TRBV7-6 and TRBJ1-1; D remains unclear. Sequenced material: peripheral blood, taken 28 days after the second AZD1222 dose. This TCR derives from an adult who received the AZD1222 COVID-19 vaccine. The CDR3 spells CASSPRAREAFF. CDR3 DNA sequence: TGTGCCAGCAGCCCACGGGCACGTGAAGCTTTCTTT.